What follows are 30 T cell receptor beta chains derived from one specimen sequenced in a study of metastatic and nonmetastatic thyroid tumors (dated by TCRdb to about 2020). Libraries were constructed by PCR. These reads were obtained on an Illumina HiSeq 4000. Through fastp at Q25 and MiXCR, TCRdb rebuilt clones from the public reads, retaining in-frame beta chains. Here the sample has 70,000 or so clones; about 14% occur a single time. The top ten clones comprise approximately 7% of the sample. None of the patients had been given any treatment before thyroid surgery. The sequenced sample consisted of blood. The receptors were gathered from a male donor with papillary thyroid cancer or a benign thyroid nodule (not recorded which). Some clones in this sample may be carry-over from other donors' samples.

This clone was counted many times. V gene TRBV5-5 combines with J gene TRBJ2-7, with D possibly TRBD2 on 5 matching bases. CDR1 and CDR2 (germline): SGHKS, YYEKEE (reference sequence). This CDR3 has 15 amino acids. The ends were cut back, 0 bases at V and 2 bases at J, with 12 bases in the middle. CDR3 protein: CASSLDARRAYEQYV. The CDR3 DNA follows: TGTGCCAGCAGCTTGGACGCGCGGCGGGCCTACGAGCAGTACGTC.

The table lists this clone with many counts. The chain employs TRBV10-2 and TRBJ2-1; the D is unclear. This CDR3 contains 11 residues. Germline-derived CDR1 and CDR2 are WSHSY and SAAADI. The germline V and J ends were trimmed by 7 bases and 9 bases, with 10 bases remaining between them. CDR3 sequence: CASTQKGEQFF. In DNA, the CDR3 is TGCGCCAGCACCCAAAAGGGTGAGCAGTTCTTC.

This clone was found many times. The V gene is TRBV5-1, the J gene TRBJ1-2; 8 nucleotides agree with TRBD1. V was pared by 2 bases and J by 4 bases, with 7 bases of the junction left unmatched. The CDR3 totals 15 residues. Germline V gene lookup returns CDR1 SGHRS and CDR2 YFSETQ. CDR3 bases: TGCGCCAGCAGCTTATCAGGGGGCGACGGCTATGGCTACACCTTC. Protein sequence: CASSLSGGDGYGYTF.

At least ten counts were recorded for this clone. The rearrangement joins TRBV9 to TRBJ2-1; D possibly corresponds to TRBD2 (6 bases). V was clipped by 0 bases and J by 7 bases, with 14 bases between them. CDR1 is SGDLS, CDR2 YYNGEE, per germline. The CDR3 length is 15 residues. The CDR3 region is CASSVASVRGNEQFF. The DNA of the CDR3 is TGTGCCAGCAGCGTAGCCTCAGTCCGGGGGAATGAGCAGTTCTTC. Based on the CDR3 plus reference TRBV9 and TRBJ2-1, the full variable domain is DSGVTQTPKHLITATGQRVTLRCSPRSGDLSVYWYQQSLDQGLQFLIQYYNGEERAKGNILERFSAQQFPDLHSELNLSSLELGDSALYFCASSVASVRGNEQFFGPGTRLTVL.

This chain connects TRBV20-1 to TRBJ2-1; D gene uncertain. V lost 6 bases and J lost 1, with 13 bases in between. CDR3 length: 14 residues. Germline V lookup: CDR1 DFQATT, CDR2 SNEGSKA (reference sequence). The CDR3: CSAPWAVSYNEQFF. The CDR3 nucleotides read TGCAGTGCCCCCTGGGCAGTGTCCTACAATGAGCAGTTCTTC.

The table lists this clone with many counts. The CDR3 DNA reads TGTGCCAGCAGTTTAAAACAGGGGTATGACAATCAGCCCCAGCATTTT. Its protein product is CASSLKQGYDNQPQHF. This rearrangement joins TRBV12-3 or TRBV12-4 to TRBJ1-5; the match to TRBD1 covers 7 bases. The CDR3 length is 16 residues. Trimming took 2 bases from V and 3 from J; bases not matched to a gene: 7.

Note on this clone: A junction end diverges from the germline sequence, so it may reflect a read error. The CDR3 DNA reads TGTGCCACCAGCAGAGAACGGAGCTATGGGGCCAACGTCCTGAATTTC. It is translated as CATSRERSYGANVLNF. The gene calls are TRBV15 and TRBJ2-6; weak D call: TRBD1 (5 bases). The length of the CDR3 is 16 residues. Germline lookup yields CDR1 LNHNV and CDR2 YYDKDF (reference sequence).

The gene calls are TRBV30 and TRBJ1-2, with 9 positions matching TRBD1. Losses at the gene ends were 7 bases for V and 5 bases for J; bases not matched to a gene: 5. The CDR3 runs 12 residues. CDR1 and CDR2 from the germline V gene are GTSNPN and SVGIG (reference sequence). This chain's CDR3 is CAFSGTGYGYTF. DNA for the CDR3: TGTGCCTTTTCTGGGACAGGGTATGGCTACACCTTC.

About this clone: The junction does not match germline at one end; this may be a read error. CDR3 in amino acids: CASSQEVSQTGNNIYF. The CDR3 DNA is TGTGCCAGCAGCCAAGAGGTCAGCCAGACTGGAAACAACATATATTTT. The chain is built from TRBV7-8 and TRBJ1-3; D is uncertain. This CDR3 is built from 16 residues. Germline V lookup: CDR1 SGHVS, CDR2 FQNEAQ.

In its sample, this clone was seen many times. Here the CDR3 DNA reads TGTGCCAGCAGGGGACTAGGGAACACCGGGGAGCTGTTTTTT. Its translation is CASRGLGNTGELFF. The chain carries TRBV6-1 and TRBJ2-2; 8 bases align to TRBD2. The CDR3 is 14 residues long. Germline V CDR1 and CDR2: MNHNS, SASEGT. V lost 6 bases, J lost 1 base, and 1 base stayed unmatched.

This clone has more than one count but fewer than ten. The chain joins TRBV7-9 to TRBJ2-1, with 7 bases that match TRBD1. The CDR3 is made up of 12 amino acids. Germline V lookup: CDR1 SEHNR, CDR2 FQNEAQ (reference sequence). Trimming cost V 1 base and J 10 bases; bases outside gene matches: 1. CDR3 in DNA: TGTGCCAGCAGCTTAGGGGACAGAGAGCAGTTCTTC. Its translation: CASSLGDREQFF.

V is TRBV6-1 and J is TRBJ2-6; possibly TRBD2 for D (5 bases). The CDR3 extends over 17 amino acids. Germline V gene lookup returns CDR1 MNHNS and CDR2 SASEGT. The germline V and J ends were trimmed by 5 bases and 0 bases, with 14 bases remaining between them. The CDR3 sequence: CASSLARRLSGANVLTF. The CDR3 DNA reads as TGTGCCAGCAGTCTAGCCCGGAGACTCTCTGGGGCCAACGTCCTGACTTTC.

The chain employs TRBV7-2 and TRBJ2-3; D is unresolved. CDR1 is SGHTA and CDR2 is FQGNSA in the germline V gene. Trimming cost V 4 bases and J 1 base, with 9 bases left between them. The CDR3 is 14 residues long. DNA for the CDR3: TGTGCCAGCAGCTCTTACCTACGCACAGATACGCAGTATTTT. Protein sequence: CASSSYLRTDTQYF.

This clone was seen at least ten times. The J gene is TRBJ2-1, the V gene TRBV20-1, with 11 bases that match TRBD2. V was clipped by 1 base and J by 5 bases; unmatched bases: 10. This CDR3 spans 17 amino acids. Germline loops: CDR1 DFQATT, CDR2 SNEGSKA (reference sequence). This CDR3 reads CSARGGDSGRGNNEQFF. The CDR3 bases are TGCAGTGCTAGAGGAGGCGATAGCGGGAGGGGAAACAATGAGCAGTTCTTC.

This clone was detected many times. V gene TRBV10-3 combines with J gene TRBJ1-1; 7 positions agree with TRBD1. The germline gives CDR1 ENHRY, CDR2 SYGVKD. The CDR3 sequence is 13 residues long. V was clipped by 8 bases and J by 1 base; unmatched bases: 4. The chain's CDR3 is CAIHGTANTEAFF. In DNA form, the CDR3 reads TGTGCCATCCACGGGACAGCGAACACTGAAGCTTTCTTT.

This clone was recorded many times. This chain connects TRBV27 to TRBJ2-2; perhaps D is TRBD1 or TRBD2 (6 bases each). This CDR3 has 15 amino acids. The V end lost 6 bases, the J end lost 7 bases, and 18 bases lay between the germline ends. CDR1 and CDR2 (germline): MNHEY, SMNVEV (reference sequence). The CDR3 DNA reads TGTGCCAGCAGCATGGTTTTCGGGGGCGTCGGGGAGCTGTTTTTT. This translates into CASSMVFGGVGELFF.

This clone was seen repeatedly, ten times or more. The V call is TRBV28, the J call TRBJ2-6; no firm D call. Germline values: CDR1 MDHEN, CDR2 SYDVKM. CDR3 size: 15 residues. Deletions cut 2 bases from V and 2 bases from J, with 7 bases between. The CDR3 is CASSLGYPGANVLTF. CDR3 bases: TGTGCCAGCAGTTTAGGATATCCTGGGGCCAACGTCCTGACTTTC.

The chain has TRBV7-8 and TRBJ2-7, with 7 bases aligning to TRBD1. Germline V lookup: CDR1 SGHVS, CDR2 FQNEAQ. The CDR3 consists of 17 residues. The junction had 10 bases not matched to a gene; V was cut back by 1 base and J by 1 base. CDR3: CASSLVVRGSLSYEQYF. Here the CDR3 DNA reads TGTGCCAGCAGCTTAGTAGTCAGGGGGTCGCTATCCTACGAGCAGTACTTC.

On this clone: A much larger clone differs from this one at a single base, so this may be a read error. The same CDR3 is also encoded by other DNA sequences in this sample. CDR3 bases: TGTGCCAGCAGCCAAGAACTGCAGCCGTCACCGGATACGCAGTATTTT. This encodes CASSQELQPSPDTQYF. The chain employs TRBV3-1 and TRBJ2-3; unclear D gene. Trimming took 0 bases from V and 6 from J, leaving 16 bases between them. CDR1 LGHDT and CDR2 YNNKEL come from the germline V gene (reference sequence). The CDR3 totals 16 residues.

This clone was detected ten times or more. The V and J genes are TRBV7-8 and TRBJ2-7; TRBD2 matches 7 bases. In germline, CDR1 is SGHVS, CDR2 FQNEAQ. This CDR3 contains 14 residues. The trim removed 5 bases at V and 6 bases at J, leaving 10 bases unmatched. CDR3 in amino acids: CASSRGLSASEQYV. In DNA, the CDR3 is TGTGCCAGCAGCCGGGGACTATCGGCCTCCGAGCAGTACGTC.

This clone occurred many times. The genes are TRBV6-4 and TRBJ1-2; 11 bases line up with TRBD1. CDR3 length equals 16 residues. Germline V CDR1 and CDR2: MRHNA, SNTAGT. J was trimmed by 5 bases and V by 5 bases; bases with no gene match: 10. The CDR3 bases are TGTGCCAGCAGTTTCTCCGGGACAGGGGGAATTTATGGCTACACCTTC. Translation gives CASSFSGTGGIYGYTF.

At least ten counts were recorded for this clone. The chain recombines TRBV11-2 with TRBJ2-7; 7 bases agree with TRBD2. Per germline, CDR1 SGHAT and CDR2 FQNNGV. V shed 6 bases and J 2 bases; nucleotides not matched to a gene: 10. The CDR3 runs 15 residues. DNA of the CDR3: TGTGCCAGCAGAAGTGAGTCTAGCGGCCCCTACGAGCAGTACTTC. Amino acid sequence: CASRSESSGPYEQYF.

This clone was observed many times. Other nucleotide sequences in the sample specify the same CDR3. This sequence joins TRBV20-1 and TRBJ2-5; D could derive from TRBD1 or TRBD2 (5 bases each). Germline CDR1 and CDR2: DFQATT and SNEGSKA (reference sequence). Trimming removed 3 bases from V and 2 bases from J, with 16 bases in between. This CDR3 comprises 15 residues. The CDR3 is CSARDEGFLQETQYF. The CDR3 DNA is TGCAGTGCTAGGGATGAGGGGTTTTTACAAGAGACCCAGTACTTC.

This clone was seen repeatedly, ten times or more. The rearrangement uses TRBV19 and TRBJ1-2; no definite D call. V was trimmed by 5 bases and J by 5 bases, leaving 12 bases between them. This CDR3 has 13 residues. Germline V gene lookup returns CDR1 LNHDA and CDR2 SQIVND (reference sequence). CDR3 DNA: TGTGCCAGTAGTTCTGACGGACGATATGGCTACACCTTC. Translating gives CASSSDGRYGYTF.

This clone was recorded at least ten times. The rearrangement joins TRBV6-5 to TRBJ2-7, with TRBD2 matching 7 bases. This CDR3 region has 16 residues. Looked up from germline, CDR1 is MNHEY and CDR2 is SVGAGI. V trimming: 0 bases; J trimming: 0 bases; junction bases outside the gene matches: 5. Here the CDR3 reads CASSYSLAGPSYEQYV. For the CDR3, the DNA is TGTGCCAGCAGTTACTCGTTAGCGGGCCCCTCCTACGAGCAGTACGTC.

Concerning this clone itself: Just one base apart from a much larger clone, this may be a read error. V is TRBV7-2 and J is TRBJ2-1, with D perhaps TRBD1 or TRBD2 (5 bases each). The CDR3 extends over 16 amino acids. Germline-derived CDR1 and CDR2 are SGHTA and FQGNSA. The CDR3 here is CASSLAGTPGYNEHLF. In DNA form, the CDR3 reads TGTGCCAGCAGCTTAGCCGGGACCCCGGGATACAATGAGCATCTCTTC.

This clone appeared many times. The chain links TRBV6-1 to TRBJ1-1; TRBD1 aligns across 7 bases. The V gene's germline CDR1 is MNHNS and CDR2 SASEGT. J lost 4 bases, V lost 4 bases, and 3 bases had no gene match. This CDR3 has 13 amino acids. CDR3 protein: CASSAQGVTEAFF. The DNA for the CDR3 is TGTGCCAGCAGTGCCCAGGGGGTCACTGAAGCTTTCTTT.

This clone was found many times. This sample also contains other DNA sequences that code for the same CDR3. The chain joins TRBV11-2 to TRBJ2-5; perhaps TRBD2 as D (7 bases). Trimming took 0 bases from V and 5 from J, leaving 13 bases between them. The CDR3 loop spans 15 amino acids. The germline V gene has CDR1 SGHAT and CDR2 FQNNGV. CDR3 coding DNA: TGTGCCAGCAGCTTAGACGGGGGGCGCTGGGAGACCCAGTACTTC. Translated, it gives CASSLDGGRWETQYF. Variable domain in full (rest from reference TRBV11-2 and TRBJ2-5): EAGVAQSPRYKIIEKRQSVAFWCNPISGHATLYWYQQILGQGPKLLIQFQNNGVVDDSQLPKDRFSAERLKGVDSTLKIQPAKLEDSAVYLCASSLDGGRWETQYFGPGTRLLVL.

This clone was picked up many times. The chain couples TRBV6-2 or TRBV6-3 to TRBJ2-3; no clear D gene. Germline values: CDR1 MNHEY, CDR2 SVGEGT. V lost 0 bases, J lost 0 bases, and 7 bases lay in between. The CDR3 covers 15 residues. CDR3 DNA sequence: TGTGCCAGCAGTTACTCGAGCGTCAGCACAGATACGCAGTATTTT. Its translation is CASSYSSVSTDTQYF.

This clone has at least ten counts. The gene calls are TRBV7-2 and TRBJ1-1; weak D call: TRBD1 (6 bases). CDR1 and CDR2 from the germline V gene are SGHTA and FQGNSA. CDR3 length equals 14 residues. Trimming took off 3 bases at V and 8 bases at J, with 16 bases between the two ends. The CDR3 is CASSFTGAQGEAFF. The CDR3, as DNA: TGTGCCAGCAGCTTTACGGGGGCCCAAGGGGAAGCTTTCTTT. The whole variable domain, filled in from reference TRBV7-2 and TRBJ1-1, reads GAGVSQSPSNKVTEKGKDVELRCDPISGHTALYWYRQSLGQGLEFLIYFQGNSAPDKSGLPSDRFSAERTGGSVSTLTIQRTQQEDSAVYLCASSFTGAQGEAFFGQGTRLTVV.